This T cell receptor beta chain derives from a study of T cells in tumors after PD-1 blockade. Study results and caveats: Some novel exhausted tumor clones appeared in pre-treatment blood, suggesting peripheral recruitment.

Trimming took off 6 bases at V and 0 bases at J, with 11 bases between the two ends. The CDR3 totals 15 residues. Germline V gene lookup returns CDR1 KGHSH and CDR2 LQKENI. Template: tumor biopsy or peripheral blood genomic DNA, 616-6,004 ng per sample. As regards this clone: What it binds is unknown.

Profiled with immunoSEQ multiplex PCR; TCRdb holds only in-frame clones, not every one. The sample holds under 50,000 clones; more than 60% are singletons and the top ten take around 9.3%. The source of this sequence is a human donor with advanced basal cell or squamous cell carcinoma (not recorded which). Sample: PBMCs, taken before anti-PD-1 therapy. The chain uses TRBV18 and TRBJ1-4; TRBD1 might be the D (5 bases). The CDR3 region is CASSETGATNEKLFF. The CDR3 DNA reads TGTGCCAGCTCCGAAACAGGTGCAACTAATGAAAAACTGTTTTTT.